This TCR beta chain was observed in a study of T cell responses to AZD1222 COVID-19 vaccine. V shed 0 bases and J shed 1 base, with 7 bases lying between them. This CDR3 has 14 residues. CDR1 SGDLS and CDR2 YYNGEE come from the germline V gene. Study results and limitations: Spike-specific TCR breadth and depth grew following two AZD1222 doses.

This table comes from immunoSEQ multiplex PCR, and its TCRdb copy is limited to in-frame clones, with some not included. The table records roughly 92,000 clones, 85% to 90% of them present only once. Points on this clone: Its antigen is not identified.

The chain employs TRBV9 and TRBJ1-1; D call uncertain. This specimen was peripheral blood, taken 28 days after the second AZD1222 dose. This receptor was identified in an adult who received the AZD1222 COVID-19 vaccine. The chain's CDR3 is CASSVVTANTEAFF. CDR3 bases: TGTGCCAGCAGCGTAGTTACGGCGAACACTGAAGCTTTCTTT.